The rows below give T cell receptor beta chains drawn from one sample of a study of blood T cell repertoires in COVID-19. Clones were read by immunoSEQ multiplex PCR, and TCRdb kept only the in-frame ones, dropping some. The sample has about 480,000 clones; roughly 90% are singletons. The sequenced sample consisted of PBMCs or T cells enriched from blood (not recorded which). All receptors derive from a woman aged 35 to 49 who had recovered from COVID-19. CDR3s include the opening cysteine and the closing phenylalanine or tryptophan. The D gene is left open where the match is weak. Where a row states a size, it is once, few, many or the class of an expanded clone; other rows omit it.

CASSITGTRAYEQYF TGTGCCAGCAGTATAACCGGGACTAGAGCCTACGAGCAGTACTTC - TRBV5-4 TRBD2 TRBJ2-7
CASSYSGTPGEKLFF TGTGCCAGCAGTTACTCAGGAACTCCGGGTGAAAAACTGTTTTTT once TRBV6-2/TRBV6-3 - TRBJ1-4
CASSRGVGSGEKLFF TGCGCCAGCAGCCGCGGTGTGGGTAGCGGAGAAAAACTGTTTTTT once TRBV4-3 - TRBJ1-4
CASREGLAGSYEQYF TGTGCCAGCAGGGAGGGACTAGCGGGCTCCTACGAGCAGTACTTC - TRBV2 TRBD2 TRBJ2-7
CASSQDAGRYGYTF TGCGCCAGCAGCCAAGATGCAGGGCGATATGGCTACACCTTC - TRBV4-3 - TRBJ1-2
CASRRTGGAEAFF TGTGCCAGCAGACGAACGGGAGGTGCTGAAGCTTTCTTT - TRBV6-5 - TRBJ1-1
CASSLLAGAEANEQFF TGTGCCAGCAGCTTACTAGCGGGAGCTGAGGCAAATGAGCAGTTCTTC once TRBV7-6 TRBD2 TRBJ2-1
CAISESIGRDRYEQYF TGTGCCATCAGTGAGTCTATCGGCAGGGACAGGTACGAGCAGTACTTC - TRBV10-3 TRBD1 TRBJ2-7
CAISEQQGTYNEQFF TGTGCCATCAGTGAGCAGCAGGGAACCTACAATGAGCAGTTCTTC few TRBV10-3 - TRBJ2-1
CALSAGESYEQYF TGTGCCTTATCGGCGGGAGAATCCTACGAGCAGTACTTC - TRBV30 TRBD2 TRBJ2-7
CASSLPGTGGGEAFF TGCGCCAGCAGCTTACCCGGGACAGGAGGGGGTGAAGCTTTCTTT - TRBV5-1 TRBD1 TRBJ1-1
CASSMRGPANQPQHF TGTGCCAGTAGTATGCGGGGGCCGGCAAATCAGCCCCAGCATTTT - TRBV19 - TRBJ1-5
CASSSPTGQETQYF TGTGCCAGCAGTTCGCCTACGGGCCAAGAGACCCAGTACTTC - TRBV5-4 - TRBJ2-5
CASSLNSNQPQHF TGTGCCAGCAGTTTAAATAGCAATCAGCCCCAGCATTTT - TRBV5-6 - TRBJ1-5
CASSLDGRGYNEQFF TGCGCCAGCAGCTTGGACGGGAGAGGCTACAATGAGCAGTTCTTC few TRBV5-1 - TRBJ2-1
CASSQDVGLAGGRQYF TGCGCCAGCAGCCAAGACGTTGGACTAGCGGGAGGTAGGCAGTATTTT - TRBV4-3 TRBD2 TRBJ2-3